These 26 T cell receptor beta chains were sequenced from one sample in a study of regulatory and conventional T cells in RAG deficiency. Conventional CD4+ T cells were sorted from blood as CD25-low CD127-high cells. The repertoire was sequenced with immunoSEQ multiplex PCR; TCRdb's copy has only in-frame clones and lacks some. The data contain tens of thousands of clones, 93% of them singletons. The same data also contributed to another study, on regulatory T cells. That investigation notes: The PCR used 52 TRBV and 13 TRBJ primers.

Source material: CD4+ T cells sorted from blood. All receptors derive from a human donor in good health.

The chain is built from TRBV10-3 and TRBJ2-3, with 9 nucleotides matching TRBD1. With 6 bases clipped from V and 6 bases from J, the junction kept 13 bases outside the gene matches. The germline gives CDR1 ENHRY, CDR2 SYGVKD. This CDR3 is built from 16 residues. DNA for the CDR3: TGTGCCATCAGGGACCGGGACAGGGAGTCTCAGGATACGCAGTATTTT. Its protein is CAIRDRDRESQDTQYF.

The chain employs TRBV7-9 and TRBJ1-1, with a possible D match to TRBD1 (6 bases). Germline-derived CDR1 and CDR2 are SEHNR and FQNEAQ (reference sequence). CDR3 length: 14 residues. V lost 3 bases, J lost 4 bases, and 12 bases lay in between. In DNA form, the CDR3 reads TGTGCCAGCAGCTTTGACGGACAGAGCACTGAAGCTTTCTTT. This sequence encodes CASSFDGQSTEAFF.

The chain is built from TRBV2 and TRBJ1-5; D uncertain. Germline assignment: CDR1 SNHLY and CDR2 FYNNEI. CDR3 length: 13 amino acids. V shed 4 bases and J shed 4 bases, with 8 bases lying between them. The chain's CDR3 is CASSVAENQPQHF. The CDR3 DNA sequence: TGTGCCAGCAGTGTAGCTGAAAATCAGCCCCAGCATTTT.

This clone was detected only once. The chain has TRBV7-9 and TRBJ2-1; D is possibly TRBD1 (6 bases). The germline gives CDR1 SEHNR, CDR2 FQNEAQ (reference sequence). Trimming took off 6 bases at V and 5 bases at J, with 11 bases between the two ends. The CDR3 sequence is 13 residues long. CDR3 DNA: TGTGCCAGCAGGACAGGCACCAACAATGAGCAGTTCTTC. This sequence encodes CASRTGTNNEQFF.

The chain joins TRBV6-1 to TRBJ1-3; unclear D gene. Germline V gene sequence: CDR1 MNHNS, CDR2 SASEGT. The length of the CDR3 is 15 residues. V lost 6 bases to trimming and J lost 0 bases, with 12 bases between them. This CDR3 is CASRGGPNSGNTIYF. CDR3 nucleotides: TGTGCCAGCAGAGGAGGACCGAACTCTGGAAACACCATATATTTT.

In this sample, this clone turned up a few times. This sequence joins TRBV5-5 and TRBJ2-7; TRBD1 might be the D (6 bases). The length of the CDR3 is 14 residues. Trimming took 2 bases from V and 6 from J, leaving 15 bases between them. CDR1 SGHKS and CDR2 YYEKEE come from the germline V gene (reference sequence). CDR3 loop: CASSFWQGTGEQYF. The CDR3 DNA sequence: TGTGCCAGCAGCTTTTGGCAGGGGACGGGCGAGCAGTACTTC.

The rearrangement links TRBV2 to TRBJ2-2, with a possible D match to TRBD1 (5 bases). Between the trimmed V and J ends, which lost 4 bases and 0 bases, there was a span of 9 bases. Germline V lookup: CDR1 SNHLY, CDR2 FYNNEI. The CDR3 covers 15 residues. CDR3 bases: TGTGCCAGCAGTGGGGGCCGACCGAACACCGGGGAGCTGTTTTTT. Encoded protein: CASSGGRPNTGELFF.

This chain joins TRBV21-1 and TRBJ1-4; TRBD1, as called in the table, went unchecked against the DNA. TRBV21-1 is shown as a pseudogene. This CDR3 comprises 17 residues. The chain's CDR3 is CASSRTGTSATNEKLFF. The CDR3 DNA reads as TGTGCCAGCAGCAGAACAGGGACCTCCGCAACTAATGAAAAACTGTTTTTT.

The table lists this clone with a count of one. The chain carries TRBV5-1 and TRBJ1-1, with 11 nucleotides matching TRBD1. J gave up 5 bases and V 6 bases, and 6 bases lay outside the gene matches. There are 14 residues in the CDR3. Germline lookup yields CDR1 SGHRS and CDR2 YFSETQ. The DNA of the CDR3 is TGCGCCAGCACCCCGGGACAGGGGGAAACTGAAGCTTTCTTT. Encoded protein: CASTPGQGETEAFF. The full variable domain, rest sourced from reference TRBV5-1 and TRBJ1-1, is KAGVTQTPRYLIKTRGQQVTLSCSPISGHRSVSWYQQTPGQGLQFLFEYFSETQRNKGNFPGRFSGRQFSNSRSEMNVSTLELGDSALYLCASTPGQGETEAFFGQGTRLTVV.

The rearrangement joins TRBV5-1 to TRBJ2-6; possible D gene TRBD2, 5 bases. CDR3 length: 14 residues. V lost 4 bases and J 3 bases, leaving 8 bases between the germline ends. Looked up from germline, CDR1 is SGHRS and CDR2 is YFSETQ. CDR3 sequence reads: CASSVRVGANVLTF. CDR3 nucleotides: TGCGCCAGCAGCGTGAGGGTTGGGGCCAACGTCCTGACTTTC.

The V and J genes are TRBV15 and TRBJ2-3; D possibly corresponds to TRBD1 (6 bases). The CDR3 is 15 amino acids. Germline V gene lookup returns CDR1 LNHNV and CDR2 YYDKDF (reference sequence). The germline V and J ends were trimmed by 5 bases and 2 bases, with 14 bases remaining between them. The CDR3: CATSVTRGYTDTQYF. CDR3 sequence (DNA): TGTGCCACCAGCGTTACTAGGGGGTACACAGATACGCAGTATTTT.

Here the CDR3 DNA reads TGTGCCAGCAGGGACATGAACACTGAAGCTTTCTTT. Its protein product is CASRDMNTEAFF. This chain joins TRBV6-6 and TRBJ1-1; D is possibly TRBD1 (5 bases). Deletions cut 6 bases from V and 0 bases from J, with 5 bases between. Germline V gives CDR1 MNHNY, CDR2 SVGAGI (reference sequence). This CDR3 region has 12 residues.

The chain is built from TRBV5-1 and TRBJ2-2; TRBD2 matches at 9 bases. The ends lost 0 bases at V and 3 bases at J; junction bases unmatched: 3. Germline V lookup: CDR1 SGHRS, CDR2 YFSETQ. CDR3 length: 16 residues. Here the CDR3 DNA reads TGCGCCAGCAGCTTGGGCGGCGGGGGGGACACCGGGGAGCTGTTTTTT. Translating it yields CASSLGGGGDTGELFF.

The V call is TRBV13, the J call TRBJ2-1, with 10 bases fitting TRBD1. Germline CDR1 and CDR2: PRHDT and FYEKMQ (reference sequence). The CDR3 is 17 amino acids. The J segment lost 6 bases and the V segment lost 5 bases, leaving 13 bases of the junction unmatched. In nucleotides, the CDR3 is TGTGCCAGCAGCCCTCGGGGTTACGGACAGGGGGGCAATGAGCAGTTCTTC. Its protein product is CASSPRGYGQGGNEQFF.

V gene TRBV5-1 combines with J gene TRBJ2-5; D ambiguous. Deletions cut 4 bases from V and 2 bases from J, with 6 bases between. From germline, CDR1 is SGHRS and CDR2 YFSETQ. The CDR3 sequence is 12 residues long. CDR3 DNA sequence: TGCGCCAGCAGCGAGTCTCAAGAGACCCAGTACTTC. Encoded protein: CASSESQETQYF.

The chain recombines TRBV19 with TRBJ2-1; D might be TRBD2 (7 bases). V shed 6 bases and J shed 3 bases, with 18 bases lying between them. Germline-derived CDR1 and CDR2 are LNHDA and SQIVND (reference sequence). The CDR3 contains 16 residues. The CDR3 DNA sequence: TGTGCCAGTAGAAACAGGGCGGGGGTAAACTACAATGAGCAGTTCTTC. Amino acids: CASRNRAGVNYNEQFF.

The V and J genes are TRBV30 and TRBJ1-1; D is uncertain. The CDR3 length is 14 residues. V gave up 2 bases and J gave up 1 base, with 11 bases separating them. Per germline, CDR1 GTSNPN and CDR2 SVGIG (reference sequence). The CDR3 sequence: CAWSPPPTNTEAFF. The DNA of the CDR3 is TGTGCCTGGAGTCCACCCCCCACGAACACTGAAGCTTTCTTT.

CDR3 sequence (DNA): TGCGCCAGCAGCTTACATGACGCAAACTATGGCTACACCTTC. Encoded protein: CASSLHDANYGYTF. This chain uses TRBV5-1 with TRBJ1-2; D uncertain. The V gene's germline CDR1 is SGHRS and CDR2 YFSETQ. The CDR3 contains 14 residues. Trimming left V 2 bases short and J 2 bases short, with 10 bases between. The whole variable domain, filled in from reference TRBV5-1 and TRBJ1-2, reads KAGVTQTPRYLIKTRGQQVTLSCSPISGHRSVSWYQQTPGQGLQFLFEYFSETQRNKGNFPGRFSGRQFSNSRSEMNVSTLELGDSALYLCASSLHDANYGYTFGSGTRLTVV.

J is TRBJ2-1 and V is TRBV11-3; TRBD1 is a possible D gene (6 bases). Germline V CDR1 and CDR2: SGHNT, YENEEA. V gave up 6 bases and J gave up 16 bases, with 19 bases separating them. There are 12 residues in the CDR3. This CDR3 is CASSPTGLSIFF. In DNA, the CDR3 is TGTGCCAGCAGTCCGACAGGCTTAAGTATTTTCTTC.

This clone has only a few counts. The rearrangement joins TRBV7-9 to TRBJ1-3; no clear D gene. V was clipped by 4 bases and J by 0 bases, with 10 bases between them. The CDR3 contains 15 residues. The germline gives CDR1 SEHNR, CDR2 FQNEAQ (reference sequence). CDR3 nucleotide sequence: TGTGCCAGCAGCTCTGGACTAGCCTCTGGAAACACCATATATTTT. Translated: CASSSGLASGNTIYF.

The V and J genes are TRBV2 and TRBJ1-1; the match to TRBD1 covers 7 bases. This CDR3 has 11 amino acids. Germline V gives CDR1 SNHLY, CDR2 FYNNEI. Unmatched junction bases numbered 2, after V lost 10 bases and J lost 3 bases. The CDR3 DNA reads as TGTGCCACCACAGGGGACACTGAAGCTTTCTTT. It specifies CATTGDTEAFF.

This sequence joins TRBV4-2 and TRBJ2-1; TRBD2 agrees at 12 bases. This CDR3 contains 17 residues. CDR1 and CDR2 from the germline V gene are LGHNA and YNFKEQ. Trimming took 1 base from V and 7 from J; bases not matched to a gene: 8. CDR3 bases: TGTGCCAGCAGCCAAGGGCTAGCGGGAGGGCCTCGGAATGAGCAGTTCTTC. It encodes CASSQGLAGGPRNEQFF.

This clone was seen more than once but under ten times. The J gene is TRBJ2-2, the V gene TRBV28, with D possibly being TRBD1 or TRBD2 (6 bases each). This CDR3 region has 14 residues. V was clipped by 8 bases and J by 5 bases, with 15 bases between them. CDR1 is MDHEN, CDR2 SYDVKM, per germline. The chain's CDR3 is CASYGQGRTGELFF. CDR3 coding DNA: TGTGCCAGCTATGGGCAGGGGAGGACCGGGGAGCTGTTTTTT.

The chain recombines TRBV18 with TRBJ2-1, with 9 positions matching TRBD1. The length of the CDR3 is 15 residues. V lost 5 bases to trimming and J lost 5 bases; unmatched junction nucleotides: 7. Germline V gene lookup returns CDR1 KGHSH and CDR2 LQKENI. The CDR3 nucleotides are TGTGCCAGCTCAGAACAGGGGGCGGATAACAATGAGCAGTTCTTC. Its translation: CASSEQGADNNEQFF.

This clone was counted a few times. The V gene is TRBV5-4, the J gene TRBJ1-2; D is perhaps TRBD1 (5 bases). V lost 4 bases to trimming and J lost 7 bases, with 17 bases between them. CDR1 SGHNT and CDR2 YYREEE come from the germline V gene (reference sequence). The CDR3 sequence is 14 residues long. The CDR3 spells CASSQSGTRFGYTF. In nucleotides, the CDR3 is TGTGCCAGCAGCCAATCCGGGACTCGTTTTGGCTACACCTTC. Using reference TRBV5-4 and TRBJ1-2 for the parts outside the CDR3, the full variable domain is ETGVTQSPTHLIKTRGQQVTLRCSSQSGHNTVSWYQQALGQGPQFIFQYYREEENGRGNFPPRFSGLQFPNYSSELNVNALELDDSALYLCASSQSGTRFGYTFGSGTRLTVV.

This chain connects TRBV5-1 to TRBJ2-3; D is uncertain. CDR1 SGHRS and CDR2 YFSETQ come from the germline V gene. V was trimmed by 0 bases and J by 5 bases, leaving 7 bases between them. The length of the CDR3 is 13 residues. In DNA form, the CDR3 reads TGCGCCAGCAGCTTGGATAAGGGAGATACGCAGTATTTT. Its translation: CASSLDKGDTQYF.